This T cell receptor (beta chain) was sequenced for a study of CXCR3-negative and CXCR3-positive naive CD8 T cells. The libraries of TRB cDNA were constructed through 5' RACE using UMI labels. TCRdb re-called the 5' RACE reads and shows each CDR3 protein once, DNA omitted. The sample has roughly 8,300 distinct CDR3 sequences; the top ten hold just over 2%. This clonotype is medium-sized by frequency. CDR3 size: 14 residues. Germline assignment: CDR1 WSHSY and CDR2 SAAADI. V gene TRBV10-2 combines with J gene TRBJ2-7; the D call of TRBD1 rests on TCRdb alone, since no DNA is present to check it. The receptor's source is a human donor in good health. Some clones in this sample may be carry-over from other donors' samples. The material sequenced was naive CXCR3- CD8+ T cells from blood. Subset in this sample: CD45RO-CCR7+CD27+CD95- naive CD8+ T cells lacking CXCR3 (TNR3-). Here the CDR3 reads CASGGTAGVYEQYF.